This T cell receptor beta chain was identified during a study of technical replicates of blood from four donors. The method was immunoSEQ multiplex PCR; TCRdb's version includes in-frame clones alone and lacks a portion of them. The data hold 95,000 or so clones, with about 95% observed a single time. Points on this clone: The germline gene is not matched at one end of the junction; a read error may be the cause.

This CDR3 has 9 amino acids. The germline V gene has CDR1 GTSNPN and CDR2 SVGIG (reference sequence). The receptor's source is a human donor in good health. The genes are TRBV30 and TRBJ1-1; possible D gene TRBD1, 5 bases. The source material was T cells isolated from PBMCs. The CDR3 region has the DNA TGTGCCAGCAATAACGGACAAATCTTT. This translates into CASNNGQIF. Drawing the rest from reference TRBV30 and TRBJ1-1, the complete variable domain is SQTIHQWPATLVQPVGSPLSLECTVEGTSNPNLYWYRQAAGRGLQLLFYSVGIGQISSEVPQNLSASRPQDRQFILSSKKLLLSDSGFYLCASNNGQIFGQGTRLTVV.